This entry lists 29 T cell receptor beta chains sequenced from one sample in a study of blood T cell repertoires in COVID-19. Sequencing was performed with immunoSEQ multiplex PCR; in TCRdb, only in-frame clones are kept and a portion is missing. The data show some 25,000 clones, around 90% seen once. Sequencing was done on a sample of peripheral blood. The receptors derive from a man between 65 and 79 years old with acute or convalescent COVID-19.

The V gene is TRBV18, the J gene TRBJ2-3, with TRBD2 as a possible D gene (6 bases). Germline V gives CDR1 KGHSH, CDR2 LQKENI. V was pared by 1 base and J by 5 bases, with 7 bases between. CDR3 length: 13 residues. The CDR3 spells CASSPLSGDTQYF. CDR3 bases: TGTGCCAGCTCACCACTTAGCGGAGATACGCAGTATTTT.

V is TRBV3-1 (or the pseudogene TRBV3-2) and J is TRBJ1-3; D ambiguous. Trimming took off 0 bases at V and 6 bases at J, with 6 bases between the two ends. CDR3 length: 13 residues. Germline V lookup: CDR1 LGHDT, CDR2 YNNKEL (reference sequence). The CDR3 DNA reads TGTGCCAGCAGCCAAGATTCGGTAAACACCATATATTTT. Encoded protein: CASSQDSVNTIYF.

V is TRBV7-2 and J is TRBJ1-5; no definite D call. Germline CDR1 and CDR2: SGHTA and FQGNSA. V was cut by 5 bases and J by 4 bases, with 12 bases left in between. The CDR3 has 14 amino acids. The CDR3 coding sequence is TGTGCCAGCAGCCCGGGGTCGAAGAATCAGCCCCAGCATTTT. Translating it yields CASSPGSKNQPQHF.

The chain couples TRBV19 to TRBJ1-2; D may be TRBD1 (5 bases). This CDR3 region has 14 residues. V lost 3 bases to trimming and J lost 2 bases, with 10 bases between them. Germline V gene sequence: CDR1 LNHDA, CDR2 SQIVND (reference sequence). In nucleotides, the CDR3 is TGTGCCAGTAGTATCGGGCAGGGCAACTATGGCTACACCTTC. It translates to CASSIGQGNYGYTF. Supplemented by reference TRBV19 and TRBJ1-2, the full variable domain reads DGGITQSPKYLFRKEGQNVTLSCEQNLNHDAMYWYRQDPGQGLRLIYYSQIVNDFQKGDIAEGYSVSREKKESFPLTVTSAQKNPTAFYLCASSIGQGNYGYTFGSGTRLTVV.

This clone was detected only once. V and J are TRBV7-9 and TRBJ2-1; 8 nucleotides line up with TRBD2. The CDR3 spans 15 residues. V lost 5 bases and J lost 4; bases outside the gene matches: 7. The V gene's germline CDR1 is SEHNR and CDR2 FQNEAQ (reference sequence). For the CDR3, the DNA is TGTGCCAGCAGCCCACCCGGGACTAGTTACAATGAGCAGTTCTTC. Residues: CASSPPGTSYNEQFF.

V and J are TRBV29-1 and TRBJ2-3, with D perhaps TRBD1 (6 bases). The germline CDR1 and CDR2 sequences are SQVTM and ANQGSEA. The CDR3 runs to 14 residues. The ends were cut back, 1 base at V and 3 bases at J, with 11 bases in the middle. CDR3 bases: TGCAGCGTTGAAGCCAGGGGTGGGACAGATACGCAGTATTTT. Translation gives CSVEARGGTDTQYF.

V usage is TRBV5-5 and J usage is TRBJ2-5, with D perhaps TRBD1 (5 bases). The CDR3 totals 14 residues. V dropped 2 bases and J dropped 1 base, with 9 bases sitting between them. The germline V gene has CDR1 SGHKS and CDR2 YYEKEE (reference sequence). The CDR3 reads CASSFPQGQETQYF. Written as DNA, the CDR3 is TGTGCCAGCAGCTTTCCGCAGGGCCAAGAGACCCAGTACTTC. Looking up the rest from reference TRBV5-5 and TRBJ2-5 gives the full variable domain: DAGVTQSPTHLIKTRGQQVTLRCSPISGHKSVSWYQQVLGQGPQFIFQYYEKEERGRGNFPDRFSARQFPNYSSELNVNALLLGDSALYLCASSFPQGQETQYFGPGTRLLVL.

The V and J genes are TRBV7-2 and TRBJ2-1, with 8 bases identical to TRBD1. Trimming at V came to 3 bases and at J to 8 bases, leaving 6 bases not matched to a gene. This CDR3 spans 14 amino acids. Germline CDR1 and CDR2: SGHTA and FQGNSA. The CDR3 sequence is CASSFQGAGDEQFF. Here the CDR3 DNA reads TGTGCCAGCAGCTTCCAGGGGGCCGGGGATGAGCAGTTCTTC.

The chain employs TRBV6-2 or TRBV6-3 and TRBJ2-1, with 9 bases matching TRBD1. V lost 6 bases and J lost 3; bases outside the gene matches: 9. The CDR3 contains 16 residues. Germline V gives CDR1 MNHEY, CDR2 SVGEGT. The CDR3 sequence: CASSPTGQGLYNEQFF. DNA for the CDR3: TGTGCCAGCAGCCCAACGGGACAGGGACTCTACAATGAGCAGTTCTTC.

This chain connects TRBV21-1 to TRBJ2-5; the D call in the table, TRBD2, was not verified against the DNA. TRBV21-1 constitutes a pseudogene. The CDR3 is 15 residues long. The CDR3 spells CASTLPSGKQETQYF. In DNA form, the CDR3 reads TGTGCCAGCACTCTGCCTAGCGGGAAACAAGAGACCCAGTACTTC.

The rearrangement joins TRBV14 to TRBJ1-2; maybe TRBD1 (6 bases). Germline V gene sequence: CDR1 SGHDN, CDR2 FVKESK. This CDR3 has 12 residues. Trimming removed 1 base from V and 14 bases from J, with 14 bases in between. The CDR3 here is CASSQVTGQKTF. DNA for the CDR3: TGTGCCAGCAGCCAAGTAACAGGGCAGAAAACCTTC.

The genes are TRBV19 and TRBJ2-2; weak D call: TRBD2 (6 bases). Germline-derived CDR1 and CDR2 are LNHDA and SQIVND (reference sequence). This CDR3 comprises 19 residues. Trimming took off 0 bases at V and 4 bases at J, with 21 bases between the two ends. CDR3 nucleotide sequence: TGTGCCAGTAGTATAGATGGTCTCTTGGGGGGAAGGGGCACCGGGGAGCTGTTTTTT. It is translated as CASSIDGLLGGRGTGELFF.

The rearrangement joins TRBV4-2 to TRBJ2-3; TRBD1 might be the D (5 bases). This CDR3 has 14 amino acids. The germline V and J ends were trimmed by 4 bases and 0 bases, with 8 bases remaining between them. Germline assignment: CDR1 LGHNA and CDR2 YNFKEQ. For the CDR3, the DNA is TGTGCCAGCAGCCTCAGGGTCAGCACAGATACGCAGTATTTT. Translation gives CASSLRVSTDTQYF.

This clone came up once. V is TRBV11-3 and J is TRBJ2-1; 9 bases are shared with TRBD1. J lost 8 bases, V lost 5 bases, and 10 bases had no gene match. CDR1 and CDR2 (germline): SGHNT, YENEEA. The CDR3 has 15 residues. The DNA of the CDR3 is TGTGCCAGCAGCCCCCGTGGGACAGGGAATCATGAGCAGTTCTTC. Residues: CASSPRGTGNHEQFF.

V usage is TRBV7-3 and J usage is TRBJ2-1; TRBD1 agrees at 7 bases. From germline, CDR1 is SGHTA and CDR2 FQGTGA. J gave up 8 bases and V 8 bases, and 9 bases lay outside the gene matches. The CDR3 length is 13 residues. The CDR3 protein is CASRDRVGDEQFF. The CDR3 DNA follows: TGTGCCAGCCGAGACAGGGTTGGGGATGAGCAGTTCTTC.

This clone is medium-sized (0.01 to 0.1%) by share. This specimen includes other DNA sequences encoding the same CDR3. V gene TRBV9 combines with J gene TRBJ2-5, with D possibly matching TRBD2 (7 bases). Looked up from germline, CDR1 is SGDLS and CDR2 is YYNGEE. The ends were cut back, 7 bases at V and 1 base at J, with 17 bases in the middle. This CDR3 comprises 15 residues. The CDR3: CASRGGGGPQETQYF. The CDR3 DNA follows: TGTGCCAGCCGCGGAGGGGGGGGGCCCCAAGAGACCCAGTACTTC.

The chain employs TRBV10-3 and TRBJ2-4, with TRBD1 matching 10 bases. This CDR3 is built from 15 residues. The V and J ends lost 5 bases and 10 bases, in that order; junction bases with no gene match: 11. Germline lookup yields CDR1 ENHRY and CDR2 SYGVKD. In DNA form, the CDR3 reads TGTGCCATCAGTACGGGACAGGGGATCTCAAGGATTCAGTACTTC. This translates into CAISTGQGISRIQYF.

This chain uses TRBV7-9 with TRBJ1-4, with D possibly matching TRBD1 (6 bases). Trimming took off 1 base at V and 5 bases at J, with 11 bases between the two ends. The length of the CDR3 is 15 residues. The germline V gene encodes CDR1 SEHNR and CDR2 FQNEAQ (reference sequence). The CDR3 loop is CASSLDGGANEKLFF. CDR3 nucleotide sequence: TGTGCCAGCAGCTTAGATGGGGGGGCGAATGAAAAACTGTTTTTT. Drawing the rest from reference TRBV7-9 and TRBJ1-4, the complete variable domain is DTGVSQNPRHKITKRGQNVTFRCDPISEHNRLYWYRQTLGQGPEFLTYFQNEAQLEKSRLLSDRFSAERPKGSFSTLEIQRTEQGDSAMYLCASSLDGGANEKLFFGSGTQLSVL.

The CDR3 DNA sequence: TGTGCCAGCAGCTCCGACAGGGGATTCCTATACAATGAGCAGTTCTTC. It codes for CASSSDRGFLYNEQFF. The chain joins TRBV5-5 to TRBJ2-1; 8 nucleotides line up with TRBD1. This CDR3 spans 16 amino acids. The germline V gene encodes CDR1 SGHKS and CDR2 YYEKEE (reference sequence). The junction had 9 bases not matched to a gene; V was cut back by 3 bases and J by 4 bases.

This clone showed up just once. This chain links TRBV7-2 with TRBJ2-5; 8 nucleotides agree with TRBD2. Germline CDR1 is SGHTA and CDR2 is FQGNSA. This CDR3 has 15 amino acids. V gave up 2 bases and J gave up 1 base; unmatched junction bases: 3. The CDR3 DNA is TGTGCCAGCAGCTTAAGGGCGGGAGGCCAAGAGACCCAGTACTTC. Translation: CASSLRAGGQETQYF. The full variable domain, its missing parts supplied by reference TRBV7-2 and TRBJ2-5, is GAGVSQSPSNKVTEKGKDVELRCDPISGHTALYWYRQSLGQGLEFLIYFQGNSAPDKSGLPSDRFSAERTGGSVSTLTIQRTQQEDSAVYLCASSLRAGGQETQYFGPGTRLLVL.

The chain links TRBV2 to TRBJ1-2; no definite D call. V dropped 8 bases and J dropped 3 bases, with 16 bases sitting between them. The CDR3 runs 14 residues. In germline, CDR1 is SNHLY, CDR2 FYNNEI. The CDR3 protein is CASGSGYRDYGYTF. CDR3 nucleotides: TGTGCCAGCGGAAGCGGTTATCGAGACTATGGCTACACCTTC.

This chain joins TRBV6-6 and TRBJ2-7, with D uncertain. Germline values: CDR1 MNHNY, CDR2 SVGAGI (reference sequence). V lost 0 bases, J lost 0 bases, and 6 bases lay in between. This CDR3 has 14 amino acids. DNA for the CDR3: TGTGCCAGCAGTTACTCTGGCGGCTCCTACGAGCAGTACTTC. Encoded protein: CASSYSGGSYEQYF.

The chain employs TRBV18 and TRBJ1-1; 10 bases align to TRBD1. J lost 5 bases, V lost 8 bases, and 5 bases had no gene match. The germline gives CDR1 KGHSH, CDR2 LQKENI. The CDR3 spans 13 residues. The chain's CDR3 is CASKGTGETEAFF. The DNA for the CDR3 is TGTGCCAGCAAGGGGACAGGGGAGACTGAAGCTTTCTTT.

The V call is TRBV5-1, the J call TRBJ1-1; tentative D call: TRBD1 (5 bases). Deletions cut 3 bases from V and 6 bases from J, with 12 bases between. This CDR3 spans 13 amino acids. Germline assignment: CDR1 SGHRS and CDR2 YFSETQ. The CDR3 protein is CASSSWGEAEAFF. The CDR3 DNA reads TGCGCCAGCAGCTCATGGGGGGAAGCTGAAGCTTTCTTT.

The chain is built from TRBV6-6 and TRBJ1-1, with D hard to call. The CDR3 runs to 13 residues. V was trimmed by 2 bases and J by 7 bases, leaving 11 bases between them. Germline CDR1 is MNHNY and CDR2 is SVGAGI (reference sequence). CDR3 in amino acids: CASSYGTESEAFF. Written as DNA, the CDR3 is TGTGCCAGCAGTTACGGCACGGAGAGTGAAGCTTTCTTT.

The DNA for the CDR3 is TGCGCCAGCAGCCAGGATTCGGACTATGGCTACACCTTC. It specifies CASSQDSDYGYTF. This sequence joins TRBV5-1 and TRBJ1-2; the D is unclear. CDR1 is SGHRS and CDR2 is YFSETQ in the germline V gene. This CDR3 has 13 amino acids. The V gene lost 4 bases and the J gene lost 3 bases, with 10 bases spanning the gap. Full variable domain (outside the CDR3, taken from reference TRBV5-1 and TRBJ1-2): KAGVTQTPRYLIKTRGQQVTLSCSPISGHRSVSWYQQTPGQGLQFLFEYFSETQRNKGNFPGRFSGRQFSNSRSEMNVSTLELGDSALYLCASSQDSDYGYTFGSGTRLTVV.

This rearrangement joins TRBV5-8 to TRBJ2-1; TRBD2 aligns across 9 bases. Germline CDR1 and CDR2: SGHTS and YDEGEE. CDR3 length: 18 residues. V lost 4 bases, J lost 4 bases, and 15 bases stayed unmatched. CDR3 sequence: CASSPVGSGRRAYNEQFF. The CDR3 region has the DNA TGTGCCAGCAGCCCCGTTGGTAGCGGGAGAAGGGCGTACAATGAGCAGTTCTTC.

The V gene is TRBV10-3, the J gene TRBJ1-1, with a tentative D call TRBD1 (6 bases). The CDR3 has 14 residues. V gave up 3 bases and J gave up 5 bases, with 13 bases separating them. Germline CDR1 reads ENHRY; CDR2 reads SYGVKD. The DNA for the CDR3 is TGTGCCATCAGTGATTCCCGCGGACAGACTGAAGCTTTCTTT. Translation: CAISDSRGQTEAFF.

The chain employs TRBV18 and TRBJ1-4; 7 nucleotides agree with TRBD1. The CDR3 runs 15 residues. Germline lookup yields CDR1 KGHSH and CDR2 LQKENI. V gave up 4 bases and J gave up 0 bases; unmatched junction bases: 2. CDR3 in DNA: TGTGCCAGCTCACGGGGGACAGCAACTAATGAAAAACTGTTTTTT. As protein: CASSRGTATNEKLFF.